The 20 T cell receptor beta chains listed next were all sequenced from one sample in a study of control samples from healthy donors and cancer patients. Repertoires were generated with immunoSEQ multiplex PCR, while TCRdb's copy carries only in-frame clones and drops some. The table has 110,000 or so clones, just under 85% seen once. Sequencing used blood. These receptors were collected from a man in his late teens or twenties in good health.

The chain uses TRBV19 and TRBJ2-4; D may be TRBD2 (6 bases). The germline gives CDR1 LNHDA, CDR2 SQIVND (reference sequence). CDR3 length: 14 residues. V lost 5 bases and J 4 bases, leaving 12 bases between the germline ends. CDR3 sequence: CASSSRGGKNIQYF. As DNA, the CDR3 is TGTGCCAGTAGTTCCCGAGGAGGGAAAAACATTCAGTACTTC. The full variable domain, its missing parts supplied by reference TRBV19 and TRBJ2-4, is DGGITQSPKYLFRKEGQNVTLSCEQNLNHDAMYWYRQDPGQGLRLIYYSQIVNDFQKGDIAEGYSVSREKKESFPLTVTSAQKNPTAFYLCASSSRGGKNIQYFGAGTRLSVL.

The chain's CDR3 is CASSFLPSSYNEQFF. CDR3 sequence (DNA): TGTGCCAGCAGCTTTCTGCCTAGCTCCTACAATGAGCAGTTCTTC. J is TRBJ2-1 and V is TRBV7-2; no clear D. CDR3 length: 15 residues. The germline gives CDR1 SGHTA, CDR2 FQGNSA. V lost 3 bases and J lost 0, with 9 bases in between.

V is TRBV5-5 and J is TRBJ1-1; D is uncertain. The length of the CDR3 is 13 residues. The V gene's germline CDR1 is SGHKS and CDR2 YYEKEE (reference sequence). V was pared by 4 bases and J by 0 bases, with 7 bases between. The CDR3 DNA sequence: TGTGCCAGCAGCCTGGTTCTGAACACTGAAGCTTTCTTT. It specifies CASSLVLNTEAFF. Supplemented by reference TRBV5-5 and TRBJ1-1, the full variable domain reads DAGVTQSPTHLIKTRGQQVTLRCSPISGHKSVSWYQQVLGQGPQFIFQYYEKEERGRGNFPDRFSARQFPNYSSELNVNALLLGDSALYLCASSLVLNTEAFFGQGTRLTVV.

The chain couples TRBV20-1 to TRBJ1-2; 8 bases line up with TRBD1. V gave up 5 bases and J gave up 8 bases; unmatched junction bases: 4. Germline V gene lookup returns CDR1 DFQATT and CDR2 SNEGSKA (reference sequence). The CDR3 has 11 residues. The CDR3 is CSAGQGLGYTF. The DNA for the CDR3 is TGCAGTGCTGGACAGGGATTAGGCTACACCTTC.

This clone has only a few counts. The rearrangement uses TRBV2 and TRBJ2-7; D gene unclear. V lost 5 bases and J 3 bases, leaving 11 bases between the germline ends. The CDR3 length is 13 residues. Germline V gives CDR1 SNHLY, CDR2 FYNNEI. CDR3 nucleotides: TGTGCCAGCAGTTTACAGCTCAACTACGAGCAGTACGTC. Protein: CASSLQLNYEQYV.

The chain joins TRBV11-2 to TRBJ2-2; D gene uncertain. The CDR3 is 15 residues long. V lost 2 bases and J lost 2, with 9 bases in between. Germline CDR1 SGHAT, CDR2 FQNNGV. Written as DNA, the CDR3 is TGTGCCAGCAGCTTAAAAGGGCTAAACACCGGGGAGCTGTTTTTT. It encodes CASSLKGLNTGELFF.

V gene TRBV19 combines with J gene TRBJ2-1, with D possibly matching TRBD1 (5 bases). This CDR3 spans 16 amino acids. The germline V gene has CDR1 LNHDA and CDR2 SQIVND (reference sequence). Between the trimmed V and J ends, which lost 4 bases and 1 base, there was a span of 14 bases. The CDR3 nucleotides are TGTGCCAGTAGTACAGCTGACAGCGCGTCCTACAATGAGCAGTTCTTC. It yields the protein CASSTADSASYNEQFF.

Written as DNA, the CDR3 is TGTGCCAGCAGCTCGGCGACAGGTGCGGGGGAGACCCAGTACTTC. Its protein product is CASSSATGAGETQYF. This chain connects TRBV7-2 to TRBJ2-5, with D perhaps TRBD1 or TRBD2 (6 bases each). The CDR3 has 15 amino acids. CDR1 and CDR2 from the germline V gene are SGHTA and FQGNSA. V lost 4 bases to trimming and J lost 5 bases, with 17 bases between them.

J is TRBJ2-3 and V is TRBV11-2; D uncertain. Trimming cost V 4 bases and J 2 bases, with 4 bases left between them. This CDR3 has 12 amino acids. Germline assignment: CDR1 SGHAT and CDR2 FQNNGV. The CDR3 region is CASSSYTDTQYF. The CDR3 DNA is TGTGCCAGCAGCTCTTACACAGATACGCAGTATTTT.

The chain recombines TRBV20-1 with TRBJ1-5; TRBD1 is a possible D gene (5 bases). The CDR3 sequence is 18 residues long. The germline V gene has CDR1 DFQATT and CDR2 SNEGSKA (reference sequence). Trimming removed 3 bases from V and 3 bases from J, with 24 bases in between. Here the CDR3 reads CSASLASGGGIFNQPQHF. The CDR3 DNA reads TGCAGTGCTAGTTTGGCTTCGGGGGGTGGGATCTTCAATCAGCCCCAGCATTTT.

This chain connects TRBV5-5 to TRBJ2-7, with TRBD1 as a possible D gene (5 bases). Germline V CDR1 and CDR2: SGHKS, YYEKEE (reference sequence). CDR3 length equals 14 residues. V was cut by 0 bases and J by 3 bases, with 10 bases left in between. The CDR3 is CASSLAWGNYEQYF. The CDR3 bases are TGTGCCAGCAGCTTGGCCTGGGGCAACTACGAGCAGTACTTC.

The chain carries TRBV7-6 and TRBJ2-1; tentatively, D is TRBD1 or TRBD2 (7 bases each). CDR3 length: 15 amino acids. Between the trimmed V and J ends, which lost 5 bases and 8 bases, there was a span of 19 bases. Germline CDR1 is SGHVS and CDR2 is FNYEAQ. The CDR3 nucleotides are TGTGCCAGCAGCCGCTCAGGGGGGGGGTTGTATGAGCAGTTCTTC. Translated, it gives CASSRSGGGLYEQFF.

This chain links TRBV10-3 with TRBJ1-6; 7 nucleotides agree with TRBD1. Germline CDR1 reads ENHRY; CDR2 reads SYGVKD. This CDR3 is 10 amino acids long. With 10 bases clipped from V and 15 bases from J, the junction kept 6 bases outside the gene matches. Written as DNA, the CDR3 is TGTGCCAAGACAGGGCCTCACCTCCACTTT. It codes for CAKTGPHLHF.

This clone appeared many times. V is TRBV5-4 and J is TRBJ1-1; TRBD1 might be the D (6 bases). CDR1 is SGHNT, CDR2 YYREEE, per germline (reference sequence). The CDR3 is 13 residues long. Trimming cost V 4 bases and J 1 base, with 8 bases left between them. CDR3 amino acids: CASSLQGNTEAFF. The CDR3 DNA follows: TGTGCCAGCAGCCTACAGGGGAACACTGAAGCTTTCTTT. Variable domain in full (rest from reference TRBV5-4 and TRBJ1-1): ETGVTQSPTHLIKTRGQQVTLRCSSQSGHNTVSWYQQALGQGPQFIFQYYREEENGRGNFPPRFSGLQFPNYSSELNVNALELDDSALYLCASSLQGNTEAFFGQGTRLTVV.

V and J are TRBV4-1 and TRBJ2-2; no clear D. Trimming took 5 bases from V and 6 from J, leaving 4 bases between them. The CDR3 length is 11 residues. CDR1 MGHRA and CDR2 YSYEKL come from the germline V gene. The DNA of the CDR3 is TGCGCCAGCAGCTGGGCCGGGGAGCTGTTTTTT. Its translation is CASSWAGELFF.

V and J are TRBV11-2 and TRBJ2-1; TRBD2 matches at 14 bases. CDR1 SGHAT and CDR2 FQNNGV come from the germline V gene. Germline trimming cut 5 bases from V and 8 bases from J; bases unmatched to any gene: 5. The CDR3 is 15 residues long. DNA of the CDR3: TGTGCCAGCAGCGGGACTAGCGGGGGAAGGGATGAGCAGTTCTTC. Its translation: CASSGTSGGRDEQFF.

This chain uses TRBV30 with TRBJ2-5; 8 nucleotides align to TRBD2. The V segment lost 4 bases and the J segment 4 bases; nucleotides outside the gene matches: 8. Germline CDR1 and CDR2: GTSNPN and SVGIG (reference sequence). The CDR3 sequence is 14 residues long. The CDR3 DNA reads as TGTGCCTGGACCAAACTCCGGGAGGGAGAGACCCAGTACTTC. Its protein is CAWTKLREGETQYF.

This chain connects TRBV7-6 to TRBJ2-1, with 7 bases aligning to TRBD1. Germline V CDR1 and CDR2: SGHVS, FNYEAQ. The CDR3 has 16 residues. The ends lost 5 bases at V and 4 bases at J; junction bases unmatched: 11. The CDR3 reads CASSASSGTVYNEQFF. The DNA of the CDR3 is TGTGCCAGCAGCGCTTCGTCCGGGACAGTTTACAATGAGCAGTTCTTC. Filled out from reference TRBV7-6 and TRBJ2-1, the complete variable domain reads GAGVSQSPRYKVTKRGQDVALRCDPISGHVSLYWYRQALGQGPEFLTYFNYEAQQDKSGLPNDRFSAERPEGSISTLTIQRTEQRDSAMYRCASSASSGTVYNEQFFGPGTRLTVL.

This clone has only a few counts. The rearrangement links TRBV6-6 to TRBJ2-3; D gene uncertain. V gave up 8 bases and J gave up 7 bases, with 10 bases separating them. Germline V gives CDR1 MNHNY, CDR2 SVGAGI (reference sequence). The CDR3 runs 11 residues. The CDR3, as DNA: TGTGCCAGCCTTCAGAGAAATACGCAGTATTTT. It encodes CASLQRNTQYF.

The count of this clone is one. This chain links TRBV7-7 with TRBJ2-2; D not resolved. V lost 3 bases and J lost 5, with 16 bases in between. The CDR3 covers 16 residues. CDR1 and CDR2 (germline): SSHAT, FNYEAQ (reference sequence). The CDR3 coding sequence is TGTGCCAGCAGCTTTGATCTAAGGATGGGGACCGGGGAGCTGTTTTTT. Encoded protein: CASSFDLRMGTGELFF.